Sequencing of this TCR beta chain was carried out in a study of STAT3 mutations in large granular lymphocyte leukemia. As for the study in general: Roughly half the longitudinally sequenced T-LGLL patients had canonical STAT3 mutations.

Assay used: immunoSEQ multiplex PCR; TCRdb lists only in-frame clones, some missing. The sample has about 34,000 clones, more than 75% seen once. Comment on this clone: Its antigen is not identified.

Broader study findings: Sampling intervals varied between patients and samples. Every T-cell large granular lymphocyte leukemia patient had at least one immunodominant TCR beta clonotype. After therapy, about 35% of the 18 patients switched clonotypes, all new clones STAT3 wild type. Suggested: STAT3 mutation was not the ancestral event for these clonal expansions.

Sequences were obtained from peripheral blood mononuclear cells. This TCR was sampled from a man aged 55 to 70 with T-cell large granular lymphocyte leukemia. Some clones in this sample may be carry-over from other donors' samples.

CDR3 bases: TGTGCCACCAGCAGAGATCAGGGGTCGGAGACCCAGTACTTC. This sequence encodes CATSRDQGSETQYF. J is TRBJ2-5 and V is TRBV15, with D maybe TRBD1 (6 bases). This CDR3 is 14 amino acids long. Trimming shortened V by 0 bases and J by 5 bases, and 10 bases separated the two germline ends. The germline CDR1 and CDR2 sequences are LNHNV and YYDKDF (reference sequence).